This T cell receptor beta chain was identified in a study of T-cell memory formation after mild COVID-19. With V trimmed by 7 bases and J by 7 bases, 11 bases remained unmatched. CDR3 length equals 16 residues. Each CDR3 protein is one row after TCRdb ran MiXCR on the 5' RACE reads. The sample yields about 170,000 distinct CDR3 sequences, around 13% seen once. This clonotype was observed many times. The V call is TRBV12-3 or TRBV12-4, the J call TRBJ1-6; 9 nucleotides match TRBD1. Sequencing was performed on PBMCs or a T cell subset sorted from them (not recorded which). This clonotype was obtained from a man in his late teens or twenties who had mild COVID-19 (a few samples of this study predate the infection). Cell type and time point are not known. The CDR3 bases are TGTGCCAGCACCGGACAAAACGGACAGGGGAATTCACCCCTCCACTTT. Residues: CASTGQNGQGNSPLHF.